This T cell receptor beta chain was captured by sequencing in a study of blood T cells in healthy people across ages. Total RNA, at least 6 micrograms per sample, came from PBMCs. Study-level results: Naive and antigen-experienced cells could not be conclusively compared, given unsorted PBMCs.

There are 11 residues in the CDR3. CDR1 is ENHRY and CDR2 is SYGVKD in the germline V gene. V dropped 5 bases and J dropped 3 bases, with 4 bases sitting between them. For this clonotype: Its antigen is as yet unknown.

The second PCR ran roughly 6 to 12 cycles with a sample-barcoded 5' primer and J-beta primers. Each cDNA molecule was tagged by a template-switch adaptor that had 12 random nucleotides. Individual samples furnished no less than 3 million CDR3-containing paired-end reads apiece. TCRdb itself ran the 5' RACE reads through MiXCR, one entry per CDR3 protein. Among about 900,000 distinct CDR3 sequences, under 50% were seen once, and the ten largest hold roughly 12%. The sequenced sample consisted of blood. The chain uses TRBV10-3 and TRBJ1-1, with D hard to call. This TCR derives from a man younger than 45 in good health. The CDR3 here is CAISSYTEAFF. In DNA, the CDR3 is TGTGCCATCAGTTCATACACTGAAGCTTTCTTT.